This TCR beta chain was sequenced for a study of cytomegalovirus exposure and HLA in healthy donors (dated 2017 in TCRdb). A note on the overall study: An earlier analysis of several hundred of the donors reported 250 to 350 Gb of sequence data and around 120 million unique TCR beta sequences obtained from about 180 million T cells. Around 320 gigabases of sequencing data and approximately 84 million unique TCR sequences were included in an early release covering under 650 HLA-typed donors. The genetic ancestry cluster associated with self-reported Caucasian donors included around four fifths of the roughly 400 genotyped donors. The study aimed to test whether signatures of past pathogen exposure could be identified by cataloging public T cell receptors. The T cell repertoires of 550 to 850 subjects were profiled by immunosequencing and related to cytomegalovirus serostatus. A separate validation cohort of over 95 different subjects was used in addition to the roughly 640-subject first cohort. To predict cytomegalovirus infection status, the study combined high-throughput TCR immunosequencing, statistical association of individual TCRs with disease status, and machine learning. To study patterns of TCR occurrence, a later analysis re-analyzed previously published TCR beta repertoires from just over 650 donors and added high-resolution HLA genotyping. Rather than using new phenotypic data, the later analysis identified candidate immune exposures from TCR beta sequences and from how often those sequences occurred across donors. An earlier analysis of around 580 of the donors used high-throughput TCR beta sequencing to judge whether each TCR beta V gene segment behaved as functional or pseudogenic. Donor age, sex, ethnicity and CMV serostatus were compiled together with the repertoire data. A later genetic analysis took genome-wide SNP genotypes for about 60% of the roughly 670 donors and used that subset as a discovery cohort. All discovery cohort repertoires had been generated on a single sequencing platform. HLA typing included class I and class II loci at four-digit resolution. Typing coverage varied by locus: roughly 620-640 donors for A, B, C, DRB1 and DQB1; 500 to 550 for DQA1; some 610 for DPA1; around 450 for DPB1. Because of strong linkage in the cohort, roughly five DR-DQ haplotypes were treated as single units for association and clustering. On average, approximately 250,000 unique TCR beta nucleotide sequences were sequenced per donor among roughly 430 genotyped donors of the cohort, with roughly 19% of those sequences being non-productive. Study-level results and caveats: A group of highly shared sequence variants was considered likely to be a technical artifact of the sequencing pipeline. Because the 87-base-pair reads could not distinguish some IMGT-functional V segments, including TRBV6-2 and TRBV6-3, those segments were excluded. A later genetic analysis associated a missense DCLRE1C variant with V-gene and J-gene trimming of TCR beta chains, and an independent cohort replicated the association. Over 15 rarely observed V segments, including chromosome 9 orphons, were excluded from the earlier analysis of several hundred of the donors because counts were too low. Sequencing depth was assumed to be roughly uniform across donors in the presence/absence analyses, though that assumption may not hold. Linkage disequilibrium might explain the correlated functional status among segregating V segments, but an unknown experimental factor could not be excluded. In a later analysis, several top co-occurrence clusters were reported to appear linked to parvovirus B19, influenza, CMV and Epstein-Barr virus. In a later analysis, TCR association rates were found to vary across HLA loci, with the most associated TCRs seen for DRB1 alleles and the fewest for HLA-C alleles. Compared with the roughly 670-donor mean, donors in an Asian-associated ancestry cluster had fewer N-insertions in productive TCRs, according to a later genetic analysis. CMV serostatus was the only immune exposure information available for the cohort. Assigning TCR associations to individual alleles was difficult when HLA alleles, especially DR and DQ, strongly co-occurred. The cohort was sequenced for TCR beta chains only, and without alpha or paired-chain data the features that could be detected were limited. Across donors, most TCR sequences were observed very rarely, whereas some public TCRs were present in many individuals. In an earlier analysis of 587 of the donors, most TCR beta V segments appeared in productive rearrangements about 87% or about 30% of the time, broadly matching IMGT annotations. In vitro tests confirmed that a few of the cytomegalovirus-associated TCR beta chains recognize cytomegalovirus antigens. A later analysis found that HLA-associated TCR beta chains were more clonally expanded and had lower generation probabilities than equally common non-associated chains. The study gave a list of more than 150 TCR beta chains associated with cytomegalovirus. A further reported finding was that TCR beta sequences accurately predicted the HLA-A and HLA-B alleles for most subjects in the first cohort. In a later analysis, most CMV-associated TCR beta chains were found to appear HLA-restricted, with HLA associations seemingly driven largely by CMV exposure. Because HLA typing was unavailable for some donors at each locus, only the typed subset was used in association tests. A later analysis associated about 18,000 TCR beta sequences with specific HLA alleles at a false discovery rate of 0.05. According to the authors, the approach could potentially be generalized to other disease states and immunological phenotypes. The classifier was reported to diagnose cytomegalovirus status with high specificity and sensitivity in both the original cohort and the validation cohort.

The V end gives up 0 bases and the J end 6 bases, leaving 9 bases in the junction not matched to a gene. CDR1 is given as SGHNT and CDR2 as YYREEE, both from the germline V gene (reference sequence). There are 15 amino acids in the CDR3, from cysteine to phenylalanine inclusive. The CDR3 DNA has 45 bases and is translated from base 1. The cohort comprised hundreds of healthy bone marrow donors. Cohort members were all nominally healthy when sampled, although unrecorded immune exposures were likely present. The donor was CMV seropositive and belonged to the group of more than 250 seropositive cohort members. A peripheral blood sample was collected from each donor, and TCR beta sequencing was performed on peripheral blood mononuclear cells. The Qiagen DNeasy Blood Extraction Kit was used to extract genomic DNA from the blood cell samples. Library preparation used the immunoSEQ multiplex PCR assay. For the multiplex PCR, a mixture combining 60 forward primers for TCR Vbeta segments and 13 reverse primers for TCR Jbeta segments was used. Amplification of the CDR3 region of rearranged TCR beta genes was performed with a multiplex PCR assay on genomic DNA. The Illumina HiSeq System was used to sequence the amplified TCR beta libraries as 87-base-pair reads. The source study handled its data this way. A later analysis counted tens of millions of unique TCR beta chains across the 666 repertoires, and approximately 11 million of these chains were shared by at least two donors. Raw reads were error-corrected and collapsed into unique sequences by a nearest-neighbor algorithm in which closely related sequences were merged to remove PCR and sequencing errors. V, D and J gene segments were assigned by aligning CDR3 sequences to IMGT reference sequences. Each retained sequence needed at least a six-nucleotide match to both a V gene segment and a J gene segment. A rearrangement counted as productive if the CDR3 had no stop codons and remained in frame with V and J, and every other rearrangement counted as non-productive. CDR3 was defined according to IMGT convention as the region running from the second conserved V-encoded cysteine to the conserved J-encoded phenylalanine. Sequences without an unambiguous match to a single V gene segment were excluded from the earlier analysis of 500 to 700 of the donors. An earlier analysis of about 600 of the donors called V segments functional above 56.7% productive rearrangements and segregating when the between-donor standard deviation exceeded 5%. To diagnose cytomegalovirus status from the catalog of TCR beta chain sequences, a statistical classification framework was built. V and J gene assignment, in a later analysis, came from comparing TCR nucleotide sequences with IMGT/GENE-DB human TR gene sequences. A later analysis assigned CDR3 sequences and most-parsimonious VDJ recombination scenarios with the TCRdist pipeline. In a later analysis, each TCR beta chain was defined by its CDR3 amino acid sequence together with its V-gene family, and reads lacking a unique V-gene family were excluded. As a way to deal with suspected cross-contamination and a sequencing artifact, a later analysis dropped 640 or so nucleotide sequences that were highly shared and had low generation probability. For each public chain, a later analysis derived a clonal expansion index from normalized ranks of inferred template counts within each repertoire. In a later analysis, generation probabilities were computed using a VDJ recombination model fitted to out-of-frame rearrangements, and the results were checked against IGoR. Hypergeometric tests were used in a later analysis to score TCR-TCR, TCR-HLA and TCR-CMV co-occurrence, with a repertoire-size bias correction applied to the TCR pairs. To estimate false discovery rates, a later analysis permuted the HLA or CMV assignments 20 times. In a later analysis, co-occurring TCRs were grouped with DBSCAN, and TCRdist sequence similarity was added when clustering was performed within HLA-allele-positive subsets. Repertoires with fewer than 30,000 or more than 120,000 public chains, plus five repertoires with anomalous nucleotide sharing, were excluded from co-occurrence clustering. The clones in this table, taken by TCRdb from immuneACCESS, are in-frame only. Not every clone is retained; where verified, under half of the shortfall comes from an unresolved V gene, and the cause of the rest is unknown. V and J calls and clone size are those listed in that table; D and trimming were worked out from the DNA. The sample records 120,000 or so clones, 80% of which are singletons. The leading ten clones occupy just under 3% of the sample.

Of note for this clone: Its antigen specificity is not known. Qualities for individual bases were not recorded, and no much larger clone is one base off.

This TCR came from a woman in her sixties in good health and CMV-seropositive. Input material: PBMCs. Rearrangement joined TRBV5-4 to TRBJ2-7, and 7 junction bases match TRBD2. The bases read TGTGCCAGCAGCTTGGGGTGGGACTATACAGGCGAGCAGTACTTC. Its translation reads: CASSLGWDYTGEQYF. With all but the CDR3 taken from the reference TRBV5-4 and TRBJ2-7 genes, the full variable domain is: ETGVTQSPTHLIKTRGQQVTLRCSSQSGHNTVSWYQQALGQGPQFIFQYYREEENGRGNFPPRFSGLQFPNYSSELNVNALELDDSALYLCASSLGWDYTGEQYFGPGTRLTVT.